These T cell receptor beta chains were read from a single sample in a study of memory CD4+ T cells and cytomegalovirus serostatus. Repertoires were generated with immunoSEQ multiplex PCR, while TCRdb's copy carries only in-frame clones and drops some. Among approximately 40,000 clones listed, 75% to 85% were seen once. Sequenced sample: memory CD4+ T cells from blood. The receptors stem from an adult in good health and CMV-seronegative. Both conserved end residues are part of each CDR3. A D gene is named only where the DNA matches it firmly. Size values are once, few and many counts, or a class for expanded clones, and some rows have none.

CDR3 protein	CDR3 DNA	clone size	J gene	D gene	V gene
CASTATGTSRYEQYF	TGTGCCAGCACCGCAACCGGGACTAGCAGATACGAGCAGTACTTC	-	TRBJ2-7	TRBD2	TRBV28
CASSPPGDRHEQYF	TGTGCCAGCAGCCCACCGGGAGACCGCCACGAGCAGTACTTC	-	TRBJ2-7	-	TRBV7-9
CSGDGQMNTEAFF	TGCAGCGGTGACGGACAAATGAACACTGAAGCTTTCTTT	-	TRBJ1-1	-	TRBV29-1
CASRREQSGENIQYF	TGTGCCAGTAGGAGGGAGCAGAGTGGGGAAAACATTCAGTACTTC	-	TRBJ2-4	-	TRBV19
CASIPGSEGGGEQYF	TGTGCCAGCATCCCCGGGTCGGAAGGGGGCGGGGAGCAGTACTTC	-	TRBJ2-7	TRBD1	TRBV28
CASSREAGALLTGELFF	TGTGCCAGCTCTCGTGAGGCGGGGGCCCTCTTAACCGGGGAGCTGTTTTTT	-	TRBJ2-2	-	TRBV18
CASSSVPGQGRTDTQYF	TGTGCCAGCAGCTCCGTCCCGGGACAGGGACGGACAGATACGCAGTATTTT	-	TRBJ2-3	TRBD1	TRBV7-6
CASSSLWEDEKLFF	TGTGCCAGCAGTTCCCTTTGGGAGGATGAAAAACTGTTTTTT	-	TRBJ1-4	-	TRBV28
CASSLTGGNTIYF	TGTGCCAGCAGCTTAACGGGGGGAAACACCATATATTTT	-	TRBJ1-3	-	TRBV11-2
CASSFDRESGELFF	TGTGCCAGCAGCTTTGACAGGGAGTCCGGGGAGCTGTTTTTT	-	TRBJ2-2	TRBD1	TRBV7-2
CASSPRRLELTDTQYF	TGTGCCAGCAGCCCGCGGAGACTAGAACTCACAGATACGCAGTATTTT	-	TRBJ2-3	-	TRBV7-9
CASSSSGSHPGANVLTF	TGTGCCAGCAGCTCAAGCGGGAGCCACCCTGGGGCCAACGTCCTGACTTTC	-	TRBJ2-6	TRBD2	TRBV11-3
CASSMVTPNYGYTF	TGTGCCAGTAGTATGGTGACACCGAACTATGGCTACACCTTC	-	TRBJ1-2	-	TRBV19
CASSLGENTEAFF	TGTGCCAGCAGCTTAGGAGAGAACACTGAAGCTTTCTTT	-	TRBJ1-1	-	TRBV7-8
CASSPGTDYGYTF	TGTGCCAGCTCACCAGGGACAGACTATGGCTACACCTTC	-	TRBJ1-2	TRBD1	TRBV18
CASTQGSGYQPQHF	TGTGCCAGCACTCAAGGGTCAGGGTATCAGCCCCAGCATTTT	few	TRBJ1-5	-	TRBV6-6
CAASGKDTQYF	TGTGCGGCTAGCGGGAAAGATACGCAGTATTTT	-	TRBJ2-3	TRBD2	TRBV28
CASSLPFSGYEQYF	TGTGCCAGCAGCTTGCCCTTCTCCGGCTACGAGCAGTACTTC	-	TRBJ2-7	-	TRBV11-2
CASSLGLGDNEQFF	TGTGCCAGCAGCCTCGGACTTGGGGACAATGAGCAGTTCTTC	-	TRBJ2-1	-	TRBV7-9
CASSEQVSYSPLHF	TGTGCCAGCAGTGAACAGGTCTCATATTCACCCCTCCACTTT	-	TRBJ1-6	-	TRBV2
CASSLRHKTDYYEQYF	TGTGCCAGCAGCTTACGACATAAGACAGACTACTACGAGCAGTACTTC	-	TRBJ2-7	-	TRBV7-2
CASSFGDRGNTEAFF	TGTGCCAGCAGTTTTGGGGACAGGGGGAACACTGAAGCTTTCTTT	-	TRBJ1-1	TRBD1	TRBV27
CASSLASSTDTQYF	TGTGCCAGCAGCTTAGCGTCTAGCACAGATACGCAGTATTTT	-	TRBJ2-3	-	TRBV7-2
CASSSWTGWGGYTF	TGTGCCAGCAGCTCATGGACAGGGTGGGGTGGCTACACCTTC	-	TRBJ1-2	TRBD1	TRBV5-4
CGGGDGNYGYTF	TGCGGAGGGGGAGACGGTAACTATGGCTACACCTTC	-	TRBJ1-2	-	TRBV29-1
CASSPRRASGNTIYF	TGTGCCAGTAGTCCCCGCAGGGCCTCTGGAAACACCATATATTTT	-	TRBJ1-3	-	TRBV19
CAGAYEQYF	TGTGCCGGTGCCTACGAGCAGTACTTC	-	TRBJ2-7	-	TRBV7-7
CASSFGSSVLWNEQFF	TGTGCCAGCAGCTTCGGCTCGTCAGTCTTGTGGAATGAGCAGTTCTTC	few	TRBJ2-1	-	TRBV5-5
CASSQAGRETQYF	TGTGCCAGCAGCCAAGCGGGAAGAGAGACCCAGTACTTC	-	TRBJ2-5	-	TRBV14
CASSYLNREYEQYF	TGTGCCAGCAGTTATCTTAACAGGGAATACGAGCAGTACTTC	-	TRBJ2-7	-	TRBV28
CASSMDRGYEQYF	TGTGCCAGTAGTATGGACAGGGGTTACGAGCAGTACTTC	-	TRBJ2-7	TRBD1	TRBV19
CASSPTGLAGGGEQFF	TGTGCCAGCAGCCCAACCGGACTAGCGGGAGGGGGGGAGCAGTTCTTC	-	TRBJ2-1	TRBD2	TRBV9
CASSPQGQETQYF	TGCGCCAGCAGCCCACAGGGACAAGAGACCCAGTACTTC	-	TRBJ2-5	-	TRBV5-1
CASSIDRGRNIQYF	TGTGCCAGCAGCATAGACCGAGGTAGAAACATTCAGTACTTC	-	TRBJ2-4	-	TRBV5-4
CASSFGTDSYEQYF	TGTGCCAGCAGTTTTGGGACGGACTCCTACGAGCAGTACTTC	-	TRBJ2-7	-	TRBV27
CASSGTGGNYGYTF	TGTGCCAGCAGTGGGACAGGGGGTAACTATGGCTACACCTTC	medium-sized	TRBJ1-2	TRBD1	TRBV2
CASSLDQNTEAFF	TGTGCCAGCAGCTTAGACCAGAACACTGAAGCTTTCTTT	-	TRBJ1-1	-	TRBV11-2
CASSFGSNQPQHF	TGTGCCAGCAGCTTCGGGAGCAATCAGCCCCAGCATTTT	-	TRBJ1-5	-	TRBV7-2
CASSITGTGGSGEQYF	TGTGCCAGCAGTATCACCGGGACAGGGGGCAGCGGCGAGCAGTACTTC	-	TRBJ2-7	TRBD1	TRBV25-1
CASSRDHNVLTF	TGTGCCAGCAGCCGAGACCACAACGTCCTGACTTTC	-	TRBJ2-6	-	TRBV7-9
CATSGGLSYNEQFF	TGTGCCACCAGCGGCGGGCTCTCCTACAATGAGCAGTTCTTC	-	TRBJ2-1	-	TRBV15
CATAGTGTYEQYF	TGCGCCACCGCGGGGACAGGAACCTACGAGCAGTACTTC	-	TRBJ2-7	TRBD1	TRBV10-2
CASSPSGQAPREQYF	TGTGCCAGCAGCCCTTCGGGACAAGCCCCTCGCGAGCAGTACTTC	medium-sized	TRBJ2-7	-	TRBV9
CASSFSGTSGRASKYEQYF	TGTGCCAGCAGTTTCTCTGGGACTAGCGGGAGGGCCTCCAAGTACGAGCAGTACTTC	-	TRBJ2-7	TRBD2	TRBV28
CASSGMTGEQYF	TGTGCCAGCAGCGGTATGACGGGCGAGCAGTACTTC	-	TRBJ2-7	-	TRBV9
CASSSPGQGNEKLFF	TGTGCCAGCAGTTCGCCGGGACAGGGAAATGAAAAACTGTTTTTT	-	TRBJ1-4	TRBD1	TRBV28